The 13 T cell receptor beta chains presented below share a single source sample, sequenced in a study of blood T cell repertoires in COVID-19. This table comes from immunoSEQ multiplex PCR, and its TCRdb copy is limited to in-frame clones, with some not included. The sample holds over 80,000 clones, more than 85% seen once. The sequencing input was peripheral blood. These receptor sequences come from a man in his sixties with acute or convalescent COVID-19.

The chain joins TRBV19 to TRBJ1-2; 7 bases align to TRBD1. There are 14 residues in the CDR3. The germline gives CDR1 LNHDA, CDR2 SQIVND (reference sequence). The V gene end was trimmed by 5 bases and the J gene end by 8 bases; junction bases not matched to a gene: 11. The CDR3 bases are TGTGCCAGTAGTTCCCGACAGGGCGATGGGGGCTACACCTTC. Translating it yields CASSSRQGDGGYTF.

This rearrangement joins TRBV5-5 to TRBJ2-3; 9 bases match TRBD1. The ends lost 4 bases at V and 4 bases at J; junction bases unmatched: 10. The CDR3 runs 16 residues. CDR1 and CDR2 (germline): SGHKS, YYEKEE (reference sequence). The CDR3 sequence: CASSATGTGFPDTQYF. The DNA of the CDR3 is TGTGCCAGCAGCGCGACCGGGACAGGGTTCCCAGATACGCAGTATTTT.

This chain joins TRBV2 and TRBJ1-1, with D possibly being TRBD1 (5 bases). Per the germline V gene, CDR1 is SNHLY and CDR2 is FYNNEI. This CDR3 is 13 amino acids long. V shed 4 bases and J shed 3 bases, with 9 bases lying between them. The CDR3 is CASSARGDTEAFF. CDR3 sequence (DNA): TGTGCCAGCAGTGCTCGGGGGGACACTGAAGCTTTCTTT.

The genes are TRBV27 and TRBJ2-2; tentatively, D is TRBD1 (6 bases). CDR1 and CDR2 from the germline V gene are MNHEY and SMNVEV (reference sequence). The CDR3 has 15 amino acids. V was pared by 3 bases and J by 1 base, with 9 bases between. The CDR3 region has the DNA TGTGCCAGCAGTTTTCAGACAGGGAACACCGGGGAGCTGTTTTTT. Encoded protein: CASSFQTGNTGELFF.

This clone was observed a single time. The chain uses TRBV13 and TRBJ2-7; D possibly corresponds to TRBD1 (6 bases). The V gene's germline CDR1 is PRHDT and CDR2 FYEKMQ (reference sequence). The CDR3 is made up of 15 amino acids. Trimming pared 3 bases from V and 3 bases from J, leaving 15 bases between. The CDR3 bases are TGTGCCAGCAGCTTTACCCTACGGGACAACTACGAGCAGTACTTC. Its translation: CASSFTLRDNYEQYF.

This chain connects TRBV7-8 to TRBJ2-3; the D gene is possibly TRBD1 (7 bases). CDR1 is SGHVS and CDR2 is FQNEAQ in the germline V gene. Trimming took off 4 bases at V and 4 bases at J, with 15 bases between the two ends. The CDR3 spans 15 residues. DNA for the CDR3: TGTGCCAGCAGCTCAGGGGGGATGAGGTCAGATACGCAGTATTTT. Translating it yields CASSSGGMRSDTQYF.

The chain uses TRBV5-5 and TRBJ1-6; D gene ambiguous. The germline V and J ends were trimmed by 0 bases and 7 bases, with 8 bases remaining between them. This CDR3 is 14 amino acids long. The germline V gene has CDR1 SGHKS and CDR2 YYEKEE (reference sequence). This CDR3 reads CASSLVGGNSPLHF. The CDR3 region has the DNA TGTGCCAGCAGCTTGGTAGGCGGAAATTCACCCCTCCACTTT.

This clone was counted once. The chain links TRBV27 to TRBJ1-5; D is perhaps TRBD1 (5 bases). The CDR3 sequence is 14 residues long. Germline-derived CDR1 and CDR2 are MNHEY and SMNVEV (reference sequence). The V end was cut by 5 bases, the J end by 0 bases, with 8 bases between. DNA of the CDR3: TGTGCCAGCAGTCCCCAGGGTAGCAATCAGCCCCAGCATTTT. It codes for CASSPQGSNQPQHF.

J is TRBJ2-1 and V is TRBV3-1 (or the pseudogene TRBV3-2); 10 nucleotides align to TRBD2. Per the germline V gene, CDR1 is LGHDT and CDR2 is YNNKEL (reference sequence). This CDR3 spans 16 amino acids. V was pared by 5 bases and J by 2 bases, with 6 bases of the junction left unmatched. This CDR3 reads CASSYSGRPPYNEQFF. CDR3 in DNA: TGTGCCAGCAGCTATAGCGGGAGGCCCCCCTACAATGAGCAGTTCTTC.

V and J are TRBV5-6 and TRBJ2-7; 7 bases are shared with TRBD2. The CDR3 is 13 residues long. V was pared by 4 bases and J by 13 bases, with 14 bases of the junction left unmatched. CDR1 and CDR2 from the germline V gene are SGHDT and YYEEEE. The CDR3 bases are TGTGCCAGCAGCGACCTACGGCGGGAGCGTGCCTACTTC. It specifies CASSDLRRERAYF.

This sequence joins TRBV19 and TRBJ1-1, with D perhaps TRBD1 (6 bases). The CDR3 extends over 14 amino acids. Trimming took off 6 bases at V and 5 bases at J, with 16 bases between the two ends. Germline V gene sequence: CDR1 LNHDA, CDR2 SQIVND (reference sequence). This chain's CDR3 is CASSRQESLTEAFF. CDR3 in DNA: TGTGCCAGTAGCAGACAGGAAAGTTTGACTGAAGCTTTCTTT.

The table lists this clone with a count of one. In DNA form, the CDR3 reads TGTGCCAGCAGCTTGGAGACAGGGACTCACGAGCAGTACTTC. It specifies CASSLETGTHEQYF. J is TRBJ2-7 and V is TRBV5-6, with D possibly matching TRBD1 (7 bases). V shed 0 bases and J shed 5 bases, with 12 bases lying between them. The CDR3 extends over 14 amino acids. The germline V gene encodes CDR1 SGHDT and CDR2 YYEEEE.

The rearrangement uses TRBV2 and TRBJ1-2, with 8 bases fitting TRBD1. Germline V gene data show CDR1 as SNHLY and CDR2 as FYNNEI. J lost 7 bases, V lost 6 bases, and 19 bases had no gene match. The CDR3 has 17 amino acids. CDR3 amino acids: CASRAAGTGQGAGGYTF. CDR3 DNA: TGTGCCAGCAGGGCGGCGGGAACCGGACAGGGCGCCGGTGGCTACACCTTC.